This T cell receptor (beta chain) came from a study of blood T cell repertoires in COVID-19. Background on the study: Sample material is recorded as cDNA or gDNA derived from T cells, B-cell-depleted T cells, or PBMCs.

The germline V and J ends were trimmed by 8 bases and 8 bases, with 18 bases remaining between them. The CDR3 spans 13 residues. CDR1 is MDHEN, CDR2 SYDVKM, per germline. This clone has at least ten counts. Assay: immunoSEQ multiplex PCR; the TCRdb copy retains only in-frame clones and omits some. Of about 380,000 clones listed, about 88% were seen once; the top ten hold more than 1%. The chain uses TRBV28 and TRBJ1-2; D possibly corresponds to TRBD1 (6 bases). Sequences were obtained from PBMCs or T cells enriched from blood (not recorded which). The sequence was obtained from a woman aged 18-30 years who had recovered from COVID-19. The CDR3 DNA reads as TGTGCCAGCTTCCTTGCCGCTACAGGGGGCTACACCTTC. This gives the protein CASFLAATGGYTF.